Presented here are 18 T cell receptor beta chains from one specimen sequenced in a study of human T cells and chemical hapten exposure. One entry per CDR3 protein, called by TCRdb with MiXCR from the RACE reads. The sample lists more than 80,000 distinct CDR3 sequences, about 10% occurring once. Time point given: pre-sensitization, week 0. Treatment reported: therapeutic diphenylcyclopropenone sensitization with weekly scalp DPC. Source: whole blood, taken in connection with sensitization to the hapten diphenylcyclopropenone (DPC). These receptors were taken from a woman aged 55 to 70 with alopecia areata. Some clones in this sample may be carry-over from other donors' samples.

This clonotype was counted at least ten times. The chain is built from TRBV4-1 and TRBJ1-2, with D possibly TRBD1 on 5 matching bases. Trimming removed 0 bases at V and 2 bases at J, with 19 bases between. The germline V gene encodes CDR1 MGHRA and CDR2 YSYEKL. The CDR3 covers 18 residues. CDR3 sequence (DNA): TGCGCCAGCAGCCAAGAACCTCCCCTGGGGGGTAGCAACTATGGCTACACCTTC. Protein sequence: CASSQEPPLGGSNYGYTF.

The chain couples TRBV6-4 to TRBJ1-2, with D maybe TRBD1 (5 bases). Per germline, CDR1 MRHNA and CDR2 SNTAGT. The CDR3 is 13 amino acids. Trimming removed 5 bases at V and 3 bases at J, with 10 bases between. The CDR3 nucleotides are TGTGCCAGCAGTTCAGACAGTGACTATGGCTACACCTTC. Protein sequence: CASSSDSDYGYTF.

In its sample, this clonotype was seen many times. The J gene is TRBJ1-4, the V gene TRBV11-2; 7 bases line up with TRBD1. The CDR3 extends over 15 amino acids. V lost 5 bases and J lost 2; bases outside the gene matches: 5. Germline CDR1 SGHAT, CDR2 FQNNGV. In DNA form, the CDR3 reads TGTGCCAGCAGCAACCCGACAGGGACTAATGAAAAACTGTTTTTT. The encoded protein is CASSNPTGTNEKLFF.

This clonotype occurred a few times. This sequence joins TRBV3-1 and TRBJ2-1; tentative D call: TRBD2 (6 bases). The CDR3 consists of 15 residues. Germline CDR1 and CDR2: LGHDT and YNNKEL (reference sequence). V was cut by 4 bases and J by 0 bases, with 10 bases left in between. In DNA form, the CDR3 reads TGTGCCAGCAGCCCTAGCGAAAGCTCCTACAATGAGCAGTTCTTC. It encodes CASSPSESSYNEQFF.

This clonotype was observed at least ten times. The chain has TRBV6-1 and TRBJ1-2, with a possible D match to TRBD1 (6 bases). This CDR3 is 14 amino acids long. V was pared by 2 bases and J by 5 bases, with 12 bases between. Germline V gene lookup returns CDR1 MNHNS and CDR2 SASEGT. The CDR3 nucleotides read TGTGCCAGCAGTGAAAGACAGGCGATTTATGGCTACACCTTC. Amino acid sequence: CASSERQAIYGYTF.

This clonotype was recorded a few times. The J gene is TRBJ1-5, the V gene TRBV29-1; no definite D call. There are 14 residues in the CDR3. Germline loops: CDR1 SQVTM, CDR2 ANQGSEA. The V gene lost 4 bases and the J gene lost 0 bases, with 10 bases spanning the gap. CDR3 region: CSVGEATSNQPQHF. The CDR3 nucleotides are TGCAGCGTTGGAGAGGCGACTAGCAATCAGCCCCAGCATTTT.

This clonotype was counted between two and nine times. This chain joins TRBV12-3 or TRBV12-4 and TRBJ2-2; D gene uncertain. This CDR3 is 14 amino acids long. V was pared by 4 bases and J by 1 base, with 7 bases between. As DNA, the CDR3 is TGTGCCAGCAGTTCCCTTAAGAACACCGGGGAGCTGTTTTTT. Its protein is CASSSLKNTGELFF.

This clonotype has ten or more counts. The gene calls are TRBV7-2 and TRBJ1-4; TRBD1 might be the D (6 bases). Deletions cut 6 bases from V and 8 bases from J, with 16 bases between. The CDR3 length is 14 residues. The V gene's germline CDR1 is SGHTA and CDR2 FQGNSA. In DNA form, the CDR3 reads TGTGCCAGCAGGCCGGGACACTCGTACGAAAAACTGTTTTTT. It translates to CASRPGHSYEKLFF.

In this sample, this clonotype turned up a few times. J is TRBJ1-6 and V is TRBV6-6, with D maybe TRBD1 (6 bases). The V end was cut by 8 bases, the J end by 5 bases, with 13 bases between. Germline assignment: CDR1 MNHNY and CDR2 SVGAGI (reference sequence). The CDR3 loop spans 14 amino acids. The DNA of the CDR3 is TGTGCCAGCCTTAGACAGGAGGATAATTCACCCCTCCACTTT. Translation: CASLRQEDNSPLHF.

This clonotype was seen many times. The chain employs TRBV4-2 and TRBJ1-2; tentatively, D is TRBD1 (5 bases). This CDR3 has 15 amino acids. Trimming removed 2 bases from V and 2 bases from J, with 12 bases in between. CDR1 is LGHNA and CDR2 is YNFKEQ in the germline V gene. The DNA of the CDR3 is TGTGCCAGCAGCCAATTCGGGGCAAGCAACTATGGCTACACCTTC. Amino acids: CASSQFGASNYGYTF.

This chain uses TRBV7-8 with TRBJ2-4; D is unresolved. Germline V gene data show CDR1 as SGHVS and CDR2 as FQNEAQ. Trimming shortened V by 5 bases and J by 0 bases, and 14 bases separated the two germline ends. CDR3 length: 16 residues. CDR3 in amino acids: CASSPEDGLAKNIQYF. Here the CDR3 DNA reads TGTGCCAGCAGCCCAGAGGATGGTTTAGCCAAAAACATTCAGTACTTC. Full variable domain (missing parts from reference TRBV7-8 and TRBJ2-4): GAGVSQSPRYKVAKRGQDVALRCDPISGHVSLFWYQQALGQGPEFLTYFQNEAQLDKSGLPSDRFFAERPEGSVSTLKIQRTQQEDSAVYLCASSPEDGLAKNIQYFGAGTRLSVL.

Many counts were recorded for this clonotype. V and J are TRBV12-3 or TRBV12-4 and TRBJ2-5; D may correspond to TRBD1 or TRBD2 (5 bases each). The CDR3 extends over 16 amino acids. V lost 6 bases to trimming and J lost 5 bases, with 22 bases between them. CDR3 loop: CASSAPFWGFRETQYF. The CDR3 nucleotides are TGTGCCAGCAGCGCGCCCTTCTGGGGGTTCAGGGAGACCCAGTACTTC.

This clonotype was found many times. This chain joins TRBV5-4 and TRBJ1-1; D unresolved. The CDR3 spans 13 residues. Germline CDR1 reads SGHNT; CDR2 reads YYREEE (reference sequence). Trimming removed 1 base at V and 6 bases at J, with 10 bases between. CDR3 sequence reads: CASSLQAGAEAFF. CDR3 in DNA: TGTGCCAGCAGCTTGCAGGCTGGGGCTGAAGCTTTCTTT.

This clonotype appeared once. The chain is built from TRBV2 and TRBJ2-7; 8 bases fit TRBD1. The trim removed 7 bases at V and 6 bases at J, leaving 5 bases unmatched. This CDR3 has 12 amino acids. Germline V CDR1 and CDR2: SNHLY, FYNNEI. In DNA, the CDR3 is TGTGCCAGCACAGGACAGGGTGGCGAGCAGTACTTC. Translation: CASTGQGGEQYF.

The chain carries TRBV11-1 and TRBJ2-3; maybe TRBD1 (7 bases). The germline CDR1 and CDR2 sequences are SGHAT and FQDESV (reference sequence). The CDR3 is 12 residues long. The V gene lost 1 base and the J gene lost 13 bases, with 12 bases spanning the gap. CDR3 in DNA: TGTGCCAGCAGCTTAGAGGAGGGGGCAAAGTATTTT. Translation gives CASSLEEGAKYF. Combining the CDR3 with reference TRBV11-1 and TRBJ2-3 gives the whole variable domain EAEVAQSPRYKITEKSQAVAFWCDPISGHATLYWYRQILGQGPELLVQFQDESVVDDSQLPKDRFSAERLKGVDSTLKIQPAELGDSAMYLCASSLEEGAKYFGPGTRLTVL.

This clonotype has only a few counts. The rearrangement links TRBV20-1 to TRBJ2-2; weak D call: TRBD1 (7 bases). The CDR3 runs 14 residues. V was pared by 5 bases and J by 2 bases, with 12 bases between. Germline CDR1 is DFQATT and CDR2 is SNEGSKA (reference sequence). In DNA, the CDR3 is TGCAGTGCTCGCGGGACAGCTAACACCGGGGAGCTGTTTTTT. Translated: CSARGTANTGELFF.

The chain has TRBV29-1 and TRBJ2-3; 10 bases agree with TRBD1. Looked up from germline, CDR1 is SQVTM and CDR2 is ANQGSEA. The length of the CDR3 is 15 residues. V dropped 4 bases and J dropped 3; count of bases not matched to a gene: 7. The CDR3 is CSVVTRDRGTDTQYF. In DNA, the CDR3 is TGCAGCGTTGTCACACGGGACAGGGGTACAGATACGCAGTATTTT.

This rearrangement joins TRBV6-1 to TRBJ2-5; D is ambiguous. The length of the CDR3 is 14 residues. V lost 7 bases, J lost 5 bases, and 17 bases lay in between. Germline values: CDR1 MNHNS, CDR2 SASEGT. CDR3 nucleotides: TGTGCCAGCACCCCAAGTGCCGTAGTTGAGACCCAGTACTTC. This codes for CASTPSAVVETQYF.